These T cell receptor beta chains were read from a single sample in a study of blood T cell repertoires in COVID-19. TCRdb's copy holds only in-frame clones and misses some; the assay was immunoSEQ multiplex PCR. In the table there are about 160,000 clones, over 65% of which are singletons. The specimen was PBMCs or T cells enriched from blood (not recorded which). The receptor source for this set is a woman in her forties or fifties who had recovered from COVID-19. CDR3s include the opening cysteine and the closing phenylalanine or tryptophan. The D gene is left open where the match is weak. Not all rows give a size; the values are once, few, many and, for expanded clones, a class.

CDR3 DNA	CDR3 protein	V gene	J gene	D gene	clone size
TGTGCCAGCAGACCCGACAGGGCAGGGCAGCCCCAGCATTTT	CASRPDRAGQPQHF	TRBV28	TRBJ1-5	TRBD1	few
TGTGCTAGTGGTTCCGGGACAGGGACCAATGAGCAGTTCTTC	CASGSGTGTNEQFF	TRBV12-5	TRBJ2-1	TRBD1	NA
TGTGCCAGCAGCTCGTTAGCGGGGGGCCCGGGTGGAATGCAGTATTTT	CASSSLAGGPGGMQYF	TRBV11-2	TRBJ2-3	TRBD2	NA
TGTGCTAGTGGCAATACCGACATACAGGTGACCTCTTATGGCTACACCTTC	CASGNTDIQVTSYGYTF	TRBV12-5	TRBJ1-2	NA	few
TGTGCCAGCAGCCCCGCCAGGGGGCTTGGAGCGACCCAGTACTTC	CASSPARGLGATQYF	TRBV11-3	TRBJ2-5	TRBD1	once
TGTGCCAGCAGCGTTGCCGGGACTAGCCCCTACAATGAGCAGTTCTTC	CASSVAGTSPYNEQFF	TRBV9	TRBJ2-1	TRBD2	once
TGTGCCAGCAGCCTAGACAGGGGGAAATCCTATGGCTACACCTTC	CASSLDRGKSYGYTF	TRBV2	TRBJ1-2	TRBD1	few
TGTGCCAGCAGTTTAATGGGACAGGGTAATCAGCCCCAGCATTTT	CASSLMGQGNQPQHF	TRBV27	TRBJ1-5	TRBD1	NA
TGTGCCAGCAGCGGCACTAGTACCAACACCGGGGAGCTGTTTTTT	CASSGTSTNTGELFF	TRBV9	TRBJ2-2	NA	NA
TGTGCCAGCAGTGTACAGGGAGAAAGGTCACCCCTCCACTTT	CASSVQGERSPLHF	TRBV2	TRBJ1-6	NA	NA
TGTGCCAGCAGCTCCGCGGGGACCAACACCGGGGAGCTGTTTTTT	CASSSAGTNTGELFF	TRBV11-3	TRBJ2-2	NA	NA
TGTGCCAGCAGTGACCAGGGTGGAAACACCATATATTTT	CASSDQGGNTIYF	TRBV25-1	TRBJ1-3	NA	NA
TGCGCCAGCAGACAGGGACAGGAGGGAGAGACCCAGTACTTC	CASRQGQEGETQYF	TRBV5-1	TRBJ2-5	TRBD1	NA
TGTGCCAGCACGGGCGGGGGCGGTCAGCCCCAGCATTTT	CASTGGGGQPQHF	TRBV25-1	TRBJ1-5	NA	NA
TGTGCCAGCAGTTTATGGACAGGCTCCCTATCCTCTGGCTACACCTTC	CASSLWTGSLSSGYTF	TRBV28	TRBJ1-2	NA	NA
TGTGCCAGCAGGGAAAGGAAGGACAGGGCTCAGCCCCAGCATTTT	CASRERKDRAQPQHF	TRBV21-1	TRBJ1-5	NA	NA
TGCGCCAGCAGCCAAGTAACTGCGGGCTCCTACAATGAGCAGTTCTTC	CASSQVTAGSYNEQFF	TRBV4-3	TRBJ2-1	NA	few
TGTGCCAGCAGCGTTGGGGGGGGCCGAAATGGCTACACCTTC	CASSVGGGRNGYTF	TRBV9	TRBJ1-2	NA	NA
TGCGCCAGCAGATTGCGGGGCACAGATACGCAGTATTTT	CASRLRGTDTQYF	TRBV5-1	TRBJ2-3	NA	NA
TGTGCCAGCAGTTTAGGCGGGGAGGAGCAGTTCTTC	CASSLGGEEQFF	TRBV12-3/TRBV12-4	TRBJ2-1	NA	NA
TGTGCCAGCAGCCCTCAAGCGGGGCCCACCCGCCTCACTAACTATGGCTACACCTTC	CASSPQAGPTRLTNYGYTF	TRBV16	TRBJ1-2	NA	NA
TGTGCCAGTAGTGTAATAGCGGGAGTTAAGTTCTTC	CASSVIAGVKFF	TRBV19	TRBJ2-1	TRBD2	NA
TGTGCCAGCAGTTACTCGACGGGGACAGGGTATGAAAAACTGTTTTTT	CASSYSTGTGYEKLFF	TRBV6-5	TRBJ1-4	TRBD1	once
TGTGCCTGGATGGGCAGGGGAATTTTGGATGGCTATGGCTACACCTTC	CAWMGRGILDGYGYTF	TRBV30	TRBJ1-2	NA	NA
TGTGCCAGCAGCTTGGAGGGGCTGAGCTCTGGAAACACCATATATTTT	CASSLEGLSSGNTIYF	TRBV5-4	TRBJ1-3	NA	once
TGTGCCAGCAGTTTAGCCACAAGGGGTCCTGAAGCTTTCTTT	CASSLATRGPEAFF	TRBV28	TRBJ1-1	NA	NA
TGTGCCAGCAGTTTCCAGTCAGATACGCAGTATTTT	CASSFQSDTQYF	TRBV12-3/TRBV12-4	TRBJ2-3	NA	NA
TGCGCCAGCAGCGGGACAGGGAGGCTGGGCACTGAAGCTTTCTTT	CASSGTGRLGTEAFF	TRBV5-1	TRBJ1-1	TRBD1	NA
TGTGCCAGCTCACCACTATCCAGGCCGGAAAACTATGGCTACACCTTC	CASSPLSRPENYGYTF	TRBV18	TRBJ1-2	NA	NA
TGTGCCAGCAGCCAAGAGTCACTTCTATCTGGGGCCAACGTCCTGACTTTC	CASSQESLLSGANVLTF	TRBV4-2	TRBJ2-6	NA	NA
TGTGCCAGCAGTCCGGGACAGGGTTGGACTGAAGCTTTCTTT	CASSPGQGWTEAFF	TRBV27	TRBJ1-1	TRBD1	few
TGTGCCACCAGCCTCTCTGGGGCCAACGTCCTGACTTTC	CATSLSGANVLTF	TRBV24-1	TRBJ2-6	NA	NA
TGTGCCAGTAGTATAGCTGGGACAGGTCAAGAGACCCAGTACTTC	CASSIAGTGQETQYF	TRBV19	TRBJ2-5	TRBD1	NA
TGTGCCAGCGGGTCGGGGCAGGGGGAGACTAATTCACCCCTCCACTTT	CASGSGQGETNSPLHF	TRBV7-9	TRBJ1-6	TRBD1	NA
TGTGCCAGCAGCGAGCGGACTAGGGCCAACGGGGCTGGAAACACCATATATTTT	CASSERTRANGAGNTIYF	TRBV9	TRBJ1-3	NA	NA
TGTGCCAGCTCTTCGGGTGGTGACACTGAAGCTTTCTTT	CASSSGGDTEAFF	TRBV18	TRBJ1-1	NA	NA
TGTGCCAGCAGCTTAGTAGGGGGCGCCCCCACAGATACGCAGTATTTT	CASSLVGGAPTDTQYF	TRBV11-2	TRBJ2-3	TRBD1	NA
TGTGCCAGCAGCTTAGGAGCGTCGGCTAGTAAGCAGTTCTTC	CASSLGASASKQFF	TRBV7-2	TRBJ2-1	NA	NA
TGCAGCGTTGAAGATAGGGGGGGAAGCTATGGCTACACCTTC	CSVEDRGGSYGYTF	TRBV29-1	TRBJ1-2	NA	NA
TGTGCCAGCAGCCTCAATCTCGGACTAGCGGGAGGGACCGATACGCAGTATTTT	CASSLNLGLAGGTDTQYF	TRBV14	TRBJ2-3	TRBD2	NA
TGTGCCAGCAGCGCGGCCCCAGGGATGGACTATGGCTACACCTTC	CASSAAPGMDYGYTF	TRBV7-9	TRBJ1-2	NA	NA
TGTGCCAGCAGCTTAGGGGCGGCGGGACCCGCGGCGGGCTACACCTTC	CASSLGAAGPAAGYTF	TRBV7-8	TRBJ1-2	NA	many
TGTGCCATCGGGGAGGGCGCTCTGTGGACTGAAGCTTTCTTT	CAIGEGALWTEAFF	TRBV10-3	TRBJ1-1	NA	NA
TGTGCCAGCAGCCCGGGACTAGCGGACTACAATGAGCAGTTCTTC	CASSPGLADYNEQFF	TRBV3-1/TRBV3-2	TRBJ2-1	TRBD2	NA
TGTGCCAGCAGCTCCGACAGGGCTGGGGCCAACGTCCTGACTTTC	CASSSDRAGANVLTF	TRBV7-9	TRBJ2-6	TRBD1	few